Each of the 8 T cell receptor beta chains below was sequenced from the same sample in a study of blood T cell repertoires in COVID-19. Assay: immunoSEQ multiplex PCR; the TCRdb copy retains only in-frame clones and omits some. Counted here are more than 300,000 clones, over 75% occurring once; the ten biggest clones make up more than 1.5%. Sequenced input: PBMCs or T cells enriched from blood (not recorded which). These receptors were collected from a man in his forties in a cohort exposed to, infected with or recovered from COVID-19 (not recorded which).

The J gene is TRBJ1-2, the V gene TRBV5-1, with 7 bases lining up with TRBD1. Unmatched junction bases numbered 7, after V lost 1 base and J lost 7 bases. The CDR3 length is 14 residues. Germline values: CDR1 SGHRS, CDR2 YFSETQ. The CDR3 coding sequence is TGCGCCAGCAGCTTGACAGGGGAGTCGAGTGGCTACACCTTC. Translation: CASSLTGESSGYTF.

This clone was observed a handful of times. The genes are TRBV27 and TRBJ2-2; 13 nucleotides match TRBD2. CDR1 and CDR2 from the germline V gene are MNHEY and SMNVEV (reference sequence). J was trimmed by 4 bases and V by 7 bases; bases with no gene match: 9. The CDR3 is made up of 17 amino acids. CDR3 DNA: TGTGCCAGCACCCTGACTAGCGGGAGGTCGACCACCGGGGAGCTGTTTTTT. Amino acids: CASTLTSGRSTTGELFF.

This sequence joins TRBV2 and TRBJ2-1; D ambiguous. Trimming took 4 bases from V and 7 from J, leaving 8 bases between them. The CDR3 has 12 residues. Germline CDR1 SNHLY, CDR2 FYNNEI. The DNA for the CDR3 is TGTGCCAGCAGTGCGGGTCCTAATGAGCAGTTCTTC. Amino acid sequence: CASSAGPNEQFF.

The chain combines TRBV7-6 with TRBJ2-2, with D possibly matching TRBD2 (6 bases). CDR1 and CDR2 from the germline V gene are SGHVS and FNYEAQ. The V and J ends lost 5 bases and 1 base respectively, with 17 bases between them. The CDR3 loop spans 17 amino acids. CDR3 loop: CASSPDLLGLNTGELFF. The CDR3 nucleotides read TGTGCCAGCAGCCCGGACCTTCTGGGACTGAACACCGGGGAGCTGTTTTTT.

The chain has TRBV2 and TRBJ2-7; a weak D match, TRBD2 (5 bases). This CDR3 is built from 14 residues. Between the trimmed V and J ends, which lost 6 bases and 6 bases, there was a span of 18 bases. The germline V gene has CDR1 SNHLY and CDR2 FYNNEI. The CDR3: CASSLDLRGLEQYF. The DNA of the CDR3 is TGTGCCAGCAGCCTAGATCTGCGAGGGCTCGAGCAGTACTTC.

About this clone: The identical CDR3 is also encoded by other nucleotide sequences in the sample. The chain links TRBV29-1 to TRBJ2-1, with 8 bases that match TRBD1. Germline lookup yields CDR1 SQVTM and CDR2 ANQGSEA. This CDR3 spans 13 amino acids. The junction had 6 bases not matched to a gene; V was cut back by 6 bases and J by 5 bases. Here the CDR3 DNA reads TGCAGCGTGAAAGGACAGGGAAACAATGAGCAGTTCTTC. It yields the protein CSVKGQGNNEQFF.

This chain uses TRBV5-1 with TRBJ2-1; 8 positions agree with TRBD2. V lost 4 bases and J lost 9; bases outside the gene matches: 9. CDR1 SGHRS and CDR2 YFSETQ come from the germline V gene. CDR3 length: 14 amino acids. CDR3 in amino acids: CASSGAGVLGEQFF. The DNA for the CDR3 is TGCGCCAGCAGCGGAGCGGGAGTCCTGGGTGAGCAGTTCTTC.

The chain joins TRBV11-2 to TRBJ1-5; no clear D gene. Trimming removed 1 base at V and 0 bases at J, with 4 bases between. The germline V gene encodes CDR1 SGHAT and CDR2 FQNNGV. CDR3 length: 14 residues. CDR3 region: CASSLGDSNQPQHF. The CDR3 DNA sequence: TGTGCCAGCAGCTTAGGCGATAGCAATCAGCCCCAGCATTTT.